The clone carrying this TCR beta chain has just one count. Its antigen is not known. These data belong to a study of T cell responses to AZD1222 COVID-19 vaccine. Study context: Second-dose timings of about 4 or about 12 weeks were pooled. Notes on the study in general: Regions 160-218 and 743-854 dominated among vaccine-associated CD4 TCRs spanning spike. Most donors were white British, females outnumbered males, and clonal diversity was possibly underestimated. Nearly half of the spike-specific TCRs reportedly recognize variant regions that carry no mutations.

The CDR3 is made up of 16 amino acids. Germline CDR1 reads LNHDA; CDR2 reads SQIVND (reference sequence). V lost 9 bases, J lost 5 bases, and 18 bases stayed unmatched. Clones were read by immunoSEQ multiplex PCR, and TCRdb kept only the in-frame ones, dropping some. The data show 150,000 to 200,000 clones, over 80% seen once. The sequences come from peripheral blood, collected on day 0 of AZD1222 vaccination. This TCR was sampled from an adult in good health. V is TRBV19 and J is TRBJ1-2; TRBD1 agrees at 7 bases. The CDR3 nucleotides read TGTGCCAGCAATGGACCGACAGGGAAACACAGATATGGCTACACCTTC. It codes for CASNGPTGKHRYGYTF.